The 11 T cell receptor beta chains listed next were all sequenced from one sample in a study of shared clonotypes between healthy human individuals. The data were produced by immunoSEQ multiplex PCR, yet TCRdb's version contains in-frame clones alone and is incomplete. The data hold around 750,000 clones, with over 65% observed a single time. The sample consisted of memory CD4+ T cells sorted from blood. Subset here: CD45RA-negative fraction. The receptor source for this set is a woman aged 30 to 39 in good health.

The V and J genes are TRBV7-9 and TRBJ1-1, with a possible D match to TRBD1 (5 bases). The V end lost 3 bases, the J end lost 7 bases, and 9 bases lay between the germline ends. This CDR3 is built from 12 residues. Germline V gives CDR1 SEHNR, CDR2 FQNEAQ (reference sequence). CDR3 nucleotide sequence: TGTGCCAGCAGCTTGGGGGTGGGTGAAGCTTTCTTT. This sequence encodes CASSLGVGEAFF.

The chain links TRBV5-4 to TRBJ1-2; maybe TRBD1 (6 bases). The CDR3 loop spans 13 amino acids. CDR1 is SGHNT, CDR2 YYREEE, per germline (reference sequence). V was cut by 4 bases and J by 0 bases, with 7 bases left in between. The CDR3 sequence: CASSGDTNYGYTF. In DNA form, the CDR3 reads TGTGCCAGCAGCGGGGACACTAACTATGGCTACACCTTC. The entire variable domain, with the rest obtained from reference TRBV5-4 and TRBJ1-2, is as follows: ETGVTQSPTHLIKTRGQQVTLRCSSQSGHNTVSWYQQALGQGPQFIFQYYREEENGRGNFPPRFSGLQFPNYSSELNVNALELDDSALYLCASSGDTNYGYTFGSGTRLTVV.

This clone showed up just a few times. The V gene is TRBV19, the J gene TRBJ2-5, with a possible D match to TRBD1 (5 bases). V lost 3 bases to trimming and J lost 5 bases, with 13 bases between them. The CDR3 contains 14 residues. Germline V lookup: CDR1 LNHDA, CDR2 SQIVND (reference sequence). This chain's CDR3 is CASSIQSGSETQYF. CDR3 nucleotides: TGTGCCAGTAGTATCCAGTCAGGGTCGGAGACCCAGTACTTC.

Of note for this clone: This may arise from a read error, as a much more abundant clone is one base away. The chain couples TRBV28 to TRBJ2-7; 10 bases are a match to TRBD2. Germline V gene sequence: CDR1 MDHEN, CDR2 SYDVKM. The trim removed 3 bases at V and 6 bases at J, leaving 5 bases unmatched. This CDR3 region has 14 residues. CDR3 bases: TGTGCCAGCAGTTTGTCTAGCGGGAGTGGCGAGCAGTACTTC. Its protein is CASSLSSGSGEQYF. The full variable domain, rest sourced from reference TRBV28 and TRBJ2-7, is DVKVTQSSRYLVKRTGEKVFLECVQDMDHENMFWYRQDPGLGLRLIYFSYDVKMKEKGDIPEGYSVSREKKERFSLILESASTNQTSMYLCASSLSSGSGEQYFGPGTRLTVT.

V and J are TRBV7-9 and TRBJ2-2; 8 bases match TRBD2. After removal of 8 bases from V and 5 bases from J, the junction contained 13 bases not matched to a gene. There are 16 residues in the CDR3. Germline values: CDR1 SEHNR, CDR2 FQNEAQ (reference sequence). Here the CDR3 DNA reads TGTGCCAGCCCCTCGGGCGGAGCGGGAGATACCGGGGAGCTGTTTTTT. This translates into CASPSGGAGDTGELFF.

This clone was detected a few times. The chain combines TRBV7-9 with TRBJ2-2; 9 nucleotides match TRBD1. V was clipped by 5 bases and J by 4 bases; unmatched bases: 5. The CDR3 has 15 residues. Germline CDR1 SEHNR, CDR2 FQNEAQ (reference sequence). CDR3: CASSRGQGVTGELFF. CDR3 in DNA: TGTGCCAGCAGCAGGGGACAGGGCGTCACCGGGGAGCTGTTTTTT.

The CDR3 sequence is CASSKVQSSYEQYF. As DNA, the CDR3 is TGTGCCAGCAGCAAGGTTCAGAGCTCCTACGAGCAGTACTTC. This chain joins TRBV14 and TRBJ2-7; no clear D gene. The CDR3 sequence is 14 residues long. The germline CDR1 and CDR2 sequences are SGHDN and FVKESK. Trimming shortened V by 5 bases and J by 0 bases, and 11 bases separated the two germline ends.

On this clone itself: One end of the junction fails to match germline, which may point to a read error. The chain joins TRBV7-9 to TRBJ1-1; D call uncertain. The CDR3 is 12 amino acids. The germline V gene has CDR1 SEHNR and CDR2 FQNEAQ (reference sequence). This chain's CDR3 is CATSRDNTEAFF. CDR3 sequence (DNA): TGTGCCACCAGCCGAGATAACACTGAAGCTTTCTTT.

This chain links TRBV28 with TRBJ2-7; D not certain. Per the germline V gene, CDR1 is MDHEN and CDR2 is SYDVKM. With 8 bases removed from V and 0 bases from J, the gap between germline ends came to 11 bases. The CDR3 is made up of 13 amino acids. The CDR3 spells CASLGPNSYEQYF. The CDR3 nucleotides read TGTGCCAGCCTTGGCCCTAACTCCTACGAGCAGTACTTC.

The chain uses TRBV7-2 and TRBJ1-3; 11 bases agree with TRBD1. Trimming cost V 6 bases and J 4 bases; bases outside gene matches: 5. Germline assignment: CDR1 SGHTA and CDR2 FQGNSA. The CDR3 is 15 amino acids. The CDR3, as DNA: TGTGCCAGCAGTCAGGACAGGGGGCAAGGAAACACCATATATTTT. Its translation: CASSQDRGQGNTIYF.

The chain employs TRBV5-1 and TRBJ2-3, with 9 bases fitting TRBD2. Germline V gene data show CDR1 as SGHRS and CDR2 as YFSETQ. V dropped 2 bases and J dropped 3; count of bases not matched to a gene: 4. This CDR3 region has 15 residues. CDR3 bases: TGCGCCAGCAGCTTTAGCGGGAGCTTAACAGATACGCAGTATTTT. Its protein is CASSFSGSLTDTQYF.